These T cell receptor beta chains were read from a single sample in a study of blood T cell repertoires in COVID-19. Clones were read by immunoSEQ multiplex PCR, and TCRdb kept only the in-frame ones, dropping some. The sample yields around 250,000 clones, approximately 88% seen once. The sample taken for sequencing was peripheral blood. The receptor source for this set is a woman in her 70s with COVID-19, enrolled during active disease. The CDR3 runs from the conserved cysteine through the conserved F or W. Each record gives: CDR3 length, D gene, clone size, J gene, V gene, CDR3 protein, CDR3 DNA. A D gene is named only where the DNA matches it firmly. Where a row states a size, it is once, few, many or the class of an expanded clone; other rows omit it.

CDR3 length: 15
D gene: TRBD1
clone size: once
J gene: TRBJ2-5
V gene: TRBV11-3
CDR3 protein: CASSLRIGQGETQYF
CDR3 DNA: TGTGCCAGCAGCTTACGTATAGGACAGGGTGAGACCCAGTACTTC

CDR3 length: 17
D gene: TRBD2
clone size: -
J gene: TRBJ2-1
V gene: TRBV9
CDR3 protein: CASSIGTSGSSYNEQFF
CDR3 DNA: TGTGCCAGCAGCATTGGGACTAGCGGGAGCTCCTACAATGAGCAGTTCTTC

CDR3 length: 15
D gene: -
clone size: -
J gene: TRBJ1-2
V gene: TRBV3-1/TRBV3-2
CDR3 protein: CASSPSGGTNYGYTF
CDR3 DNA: TGTGCCAGCAGCCCCTCCGGAGGGACTAACTATGGCTACACCTTC

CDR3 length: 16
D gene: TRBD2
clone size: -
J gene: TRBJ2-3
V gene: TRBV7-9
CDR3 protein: CASSFGVAGVRDTQYF
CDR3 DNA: TGTGCCAGCAGCTTTGGGGTAGCGGGAGTCAGAGATACGCAGTATTTT

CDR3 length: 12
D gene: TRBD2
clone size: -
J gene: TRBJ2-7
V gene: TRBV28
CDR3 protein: CASNWGGYEQYF
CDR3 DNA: TGTGCCAGCAATTGGGGGGGTTACGAGCAGTACTTC

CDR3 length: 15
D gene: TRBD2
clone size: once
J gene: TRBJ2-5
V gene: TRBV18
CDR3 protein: CASSRGLAEGETQYF
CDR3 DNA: TGTGCCAGCTCACGGGGACTAGCGGAGGGGGAGACCCAGTACTTC

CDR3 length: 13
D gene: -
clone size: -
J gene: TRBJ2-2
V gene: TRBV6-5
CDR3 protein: CASSSQNTGELFF
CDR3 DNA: TGTGCCAGCAGTTCACAGAACACCGGGGAGCTGTTTTTT

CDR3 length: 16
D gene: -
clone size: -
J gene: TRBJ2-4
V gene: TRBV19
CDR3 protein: CASSISGYRTENIQYF
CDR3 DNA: TGTGCCAGTAGTATAAGCGGTTACCGTACAGAAAACATTCAGTACTTC

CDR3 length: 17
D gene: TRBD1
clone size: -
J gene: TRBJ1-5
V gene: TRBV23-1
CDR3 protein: CASSQSGGQRSNQPQHF
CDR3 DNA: TGCGCCAGCAGTCAATCGGGGGGACAGAGAAGCAATCAGCCCCAGCATTTT

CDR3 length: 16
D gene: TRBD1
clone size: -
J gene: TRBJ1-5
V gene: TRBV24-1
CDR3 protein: CATSDYGTGEFQPQHF
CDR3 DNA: TGTGCCACCAGTGATTACGGGACAGGGGAATTCCAGCCCCAGCATTTT

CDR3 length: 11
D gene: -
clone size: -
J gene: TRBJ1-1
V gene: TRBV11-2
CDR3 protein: CASSRGPEAFF
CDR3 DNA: TGTGCCAGCAGCAGAGGCCCAGAAGCTTTCTTT

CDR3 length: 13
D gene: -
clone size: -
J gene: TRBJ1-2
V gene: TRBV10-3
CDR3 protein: CAISGDKNYGYTF
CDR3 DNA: TGTGCCATCAGCGGTGACAAGAACTATGGCTACACCTTC

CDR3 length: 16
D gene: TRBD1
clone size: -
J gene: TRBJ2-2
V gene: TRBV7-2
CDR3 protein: CASSLVSDRATGELFF
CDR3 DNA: TGTGCCAGCAGCTTAGTGAGTGACAGGGCCACCGGGGAGCTGTTTTTT

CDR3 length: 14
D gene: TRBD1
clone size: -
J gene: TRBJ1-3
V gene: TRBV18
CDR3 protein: CASSPPGQPNLLYF
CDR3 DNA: TGTGCCAGCTCACCACCGGGACAGCCTAACCTTCTATATTTT

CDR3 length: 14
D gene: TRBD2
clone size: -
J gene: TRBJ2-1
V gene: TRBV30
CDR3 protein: CAWSLLAGGFEQFF
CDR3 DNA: TGTGCCTGGAGTTTGCTAGCGGGAGGATTTGAGCAGTTCTTC

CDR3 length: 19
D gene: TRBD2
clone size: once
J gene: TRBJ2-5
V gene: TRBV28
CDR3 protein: CASSFPGLAGVLGGETQYF
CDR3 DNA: TGTGCCAGCAGTTTCCCCGGACTAGCGGGAGTCTTGGGCGGGGAGACCCAGTACTTC

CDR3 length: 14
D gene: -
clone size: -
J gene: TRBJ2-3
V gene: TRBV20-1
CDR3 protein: CSASLRSGADTQYF
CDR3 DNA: TGCAGTGCTAGTCTGCGGTCGGGAGCAGATACGCAGTATTTT

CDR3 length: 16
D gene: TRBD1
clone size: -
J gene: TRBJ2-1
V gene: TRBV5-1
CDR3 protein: CASSFGRDRGYNEQFF
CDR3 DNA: TGCGCCAGCAGCTTTGGTCGGGACAGGGGGTACAATGAGCAGTTCTTC

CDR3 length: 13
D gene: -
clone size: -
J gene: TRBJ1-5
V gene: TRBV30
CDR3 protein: CAWSSKGDQPQHF
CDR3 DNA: TGTGCCTGGAGCTCCAAGGGGGATCAGCCCCAGCATTTT

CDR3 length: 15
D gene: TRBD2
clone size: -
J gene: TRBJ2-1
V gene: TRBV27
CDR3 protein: CASSGGTSVYNEQFF
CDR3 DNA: TGTGCCAGCAGTGGCGGGACTAGCGTCTACAATGAGCAGTTCTTC

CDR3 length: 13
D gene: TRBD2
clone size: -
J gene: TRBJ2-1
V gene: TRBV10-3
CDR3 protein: CAIRGLAGDEQFF
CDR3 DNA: TGTGCCATCAGAGGACTAGCGGGAGATGAGCAGTTCTTC

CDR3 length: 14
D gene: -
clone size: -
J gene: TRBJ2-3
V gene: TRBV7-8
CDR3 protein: CASSLDWGTDTQYF
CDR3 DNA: TGTGCCAGCAGCCTGGACTGGGGCACAGATACGCAGTATTTT

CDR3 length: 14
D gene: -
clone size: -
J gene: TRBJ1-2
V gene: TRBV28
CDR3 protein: CASGTGGANYGYTF
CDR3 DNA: TGTGCCAGCGGTACCGGGGGGGCTAACTATGGCTACACCTTC

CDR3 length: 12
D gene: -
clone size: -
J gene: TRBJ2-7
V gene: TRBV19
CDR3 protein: CATSSGLYEQYF
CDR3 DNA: TGTGCCACTTCTTCTGGACTCTACGAGCAGTACTTC

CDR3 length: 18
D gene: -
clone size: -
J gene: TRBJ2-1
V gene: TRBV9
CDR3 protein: CASSVAGTTPILGNEQFF
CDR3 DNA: TGTGCCAGCAGCGTCGCCGGGACAACACCTATTCTCGGCAATGAGCAGTTCTTC

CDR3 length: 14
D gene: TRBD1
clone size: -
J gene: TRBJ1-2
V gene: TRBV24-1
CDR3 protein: CATSDLGQGVGYTF
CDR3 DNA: TGTGCCACCAGTGACCTGGGACAGGGGGTCGGCTACACCTTC

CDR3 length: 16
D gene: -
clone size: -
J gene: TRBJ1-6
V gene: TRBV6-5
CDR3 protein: CASSYGGRSYNSPLHF
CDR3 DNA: TGTGCCAGCAGTTACGGGGGCCGCTCCTATAATTCACCCCTCCACTTT

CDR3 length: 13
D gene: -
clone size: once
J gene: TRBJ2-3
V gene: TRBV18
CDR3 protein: CASSSSSTDTQYF
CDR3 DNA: TGTGCCAGCTCATCCTCTAGCACAGATACGCAGTATTTT

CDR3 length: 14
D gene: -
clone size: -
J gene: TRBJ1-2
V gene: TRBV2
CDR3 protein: CASSEGWSLYGYTF
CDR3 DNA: TGTGCCAGCAGTGAAGGGTGGAGCCTCTATGGCTACACCTTC

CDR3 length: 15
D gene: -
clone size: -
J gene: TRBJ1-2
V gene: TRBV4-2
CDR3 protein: CASSPTLGQNYGYTF
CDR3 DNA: TGTGCCAGCAGCCCGACGCTCGGACAGAACTATGGCTACACCTTC

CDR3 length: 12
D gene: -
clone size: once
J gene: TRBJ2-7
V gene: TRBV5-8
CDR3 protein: CASSLAPGEQYF
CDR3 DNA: TGTGCCAGCAGCTTGGCCCCGGGCGAGCAGTACTTC

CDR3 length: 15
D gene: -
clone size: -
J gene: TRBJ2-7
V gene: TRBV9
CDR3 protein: CASSDHLEGPYEQYF
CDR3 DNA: TGTGCCAGCAGCGACCATTTAGAGGGCCCATACGAGCAGTACTTC

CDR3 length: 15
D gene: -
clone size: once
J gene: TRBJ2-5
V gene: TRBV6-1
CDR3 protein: CASSERYSGQETQYF
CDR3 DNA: TGTGCCAGCAGTGAAAGGTATTCCGGGCAAGAGACCCAGTACTTC

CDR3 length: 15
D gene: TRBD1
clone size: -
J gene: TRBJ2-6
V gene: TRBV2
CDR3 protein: CASNRQGSGANVLTF
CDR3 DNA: TGTGCCAGCAACAGACAGGGCTCTGGGGCCAACGTCCTGACTTTC

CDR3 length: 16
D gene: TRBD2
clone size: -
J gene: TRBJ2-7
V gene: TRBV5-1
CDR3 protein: CASSLALGTSVQEQYF
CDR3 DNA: TGCGCCAGCAGCTTGGCGTTAGGGACTAGCGTCCAGGAGCAGTACTTC

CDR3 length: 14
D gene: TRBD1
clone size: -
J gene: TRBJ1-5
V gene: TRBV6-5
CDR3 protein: CASSRTGGNQPQHF
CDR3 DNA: TGTGCCAGCAGTAGGACAGGGGGCAATCAGCCCCAGCATTTT

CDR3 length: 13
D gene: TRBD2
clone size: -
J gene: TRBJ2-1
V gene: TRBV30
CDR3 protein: CAWSLAGAVKQFF
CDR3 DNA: TGTGCCTGGAGTTTAGCGGGAGCCGTCAAGCAGTTCTTC

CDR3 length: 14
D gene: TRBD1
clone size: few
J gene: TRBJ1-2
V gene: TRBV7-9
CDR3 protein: CASSLDRGERGYTF
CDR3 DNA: TGTGCCAGCAGCTTAGACAGGGGGGAAAGAGGCTACACCTTC

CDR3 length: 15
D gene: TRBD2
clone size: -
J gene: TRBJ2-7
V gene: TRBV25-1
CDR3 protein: CASSKGLAASYEQYF
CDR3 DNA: TGTGCCAGCAGTAAGGGACTAGCGGCCTCCTACGAGCAGTACTTC

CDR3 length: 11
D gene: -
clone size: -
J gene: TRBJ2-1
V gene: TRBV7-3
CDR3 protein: CASSSSGEQFF
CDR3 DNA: TGTGCCAGCAGCTCCTCGGGAGAGCAGTTCTTC

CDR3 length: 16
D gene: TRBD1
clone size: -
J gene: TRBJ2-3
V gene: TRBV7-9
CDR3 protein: CASSSRGQASTDTQYF
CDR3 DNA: TGTGCCAGCAGCTCGCGCGGACAGGCTAGCACAGATACGCAGTATTTT

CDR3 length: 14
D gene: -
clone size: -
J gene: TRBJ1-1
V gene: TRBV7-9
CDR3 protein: CASSSSPWTDEAFF
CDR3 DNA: TGTGCCAGCAGCTCCTCCCCCTGGACAGACGAAGCTTTCTTT

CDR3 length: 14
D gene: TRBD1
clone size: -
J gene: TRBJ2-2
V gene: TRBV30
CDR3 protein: CAWAQGQGTGELFF
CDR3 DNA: TGTGCCTGGGCACAGGGGCAGGGCACCGGGGAGCTGTTTTTT

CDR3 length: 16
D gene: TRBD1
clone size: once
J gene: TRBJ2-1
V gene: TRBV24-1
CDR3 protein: CATSDWRTGGPDEQFF
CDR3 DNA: TGTGCCACCAGTGATTGGAGGACAGGGGGTCCAGATGAGCAGTTCTTC

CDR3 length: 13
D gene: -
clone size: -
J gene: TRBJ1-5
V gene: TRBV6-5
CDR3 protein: CASRDTGLEPQHF
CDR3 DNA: TGTGCCAGCAGAGACACAGGGTTGGAGCCCCAGCATTTT

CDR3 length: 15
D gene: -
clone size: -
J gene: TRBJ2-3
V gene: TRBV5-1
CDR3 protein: CASSFGQGSADTQYF
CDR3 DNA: TGCGCCAGCAGCTTTGGTCAGGGCTCCGCAGATACGCAGTATTTT

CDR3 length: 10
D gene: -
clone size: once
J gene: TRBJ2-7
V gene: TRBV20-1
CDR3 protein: CSAGRRAQYF
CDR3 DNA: TGCAGTGCAGGACGGAGGGCGCAGTACTTC

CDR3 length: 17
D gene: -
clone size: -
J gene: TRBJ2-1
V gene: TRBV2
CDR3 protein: CASSEAGDRLYYNEQFF
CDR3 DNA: TGTGCCAGCAGTGAAGCCGGTGACAGGTTATACTACAATGAGCAGTTCTTC

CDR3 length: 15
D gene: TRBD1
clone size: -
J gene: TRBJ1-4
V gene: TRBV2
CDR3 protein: CASSVIGQGNEKLFF
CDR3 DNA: TGTGCCAGCAGTGTAATAGGACAGGGGAATGAAAAACTGTTTTTT

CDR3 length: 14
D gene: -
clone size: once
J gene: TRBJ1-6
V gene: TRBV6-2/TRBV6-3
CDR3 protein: CASSYVAGNSPLHF
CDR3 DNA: TGTGCCAGCAGTTACGTGGCAGGGAATTCACCCCTCCACTTT

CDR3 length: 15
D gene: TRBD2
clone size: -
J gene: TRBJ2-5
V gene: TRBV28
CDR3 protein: CASRRLAGEGETQYF
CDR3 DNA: TGTGCCAGCAGAAGACTAGCGGGAGAAGGTGAGACCCAGTACTTC

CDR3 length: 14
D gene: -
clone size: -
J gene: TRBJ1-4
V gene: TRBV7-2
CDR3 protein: CASSPISTNEKLFF
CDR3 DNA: TGTGCCAGCAGCCCTATATCAACTAATGAAAAACTGTTTTTT

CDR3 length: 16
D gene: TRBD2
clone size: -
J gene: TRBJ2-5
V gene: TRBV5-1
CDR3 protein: CASSFPSGRIQETQYF
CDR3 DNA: TGCGCCAGCAGCTTTCCTAGCGGGAGGATCCAAGAGACCCAGTACTTC

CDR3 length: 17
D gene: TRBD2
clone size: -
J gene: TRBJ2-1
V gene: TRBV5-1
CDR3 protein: CASSFRPTSGQNNEQFF
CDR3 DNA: TGCGCCAGCAGCTTCCGCCCGACTAGCGGGCAGAACAATGAGCAGTTCTTC

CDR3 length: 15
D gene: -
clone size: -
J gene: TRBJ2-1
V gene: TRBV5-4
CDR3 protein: CASSLVRVTYNEQFF
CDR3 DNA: TGTGCCAGCAGCTTGGTGCGGGTCACCTACAATGAGCAGTTCTTC

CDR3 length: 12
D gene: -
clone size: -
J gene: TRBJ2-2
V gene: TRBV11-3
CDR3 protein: CASSLLTGELFF
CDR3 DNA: TGTGCCAGCAGCTTACTTACTGGGGAGCTGTTTTTT